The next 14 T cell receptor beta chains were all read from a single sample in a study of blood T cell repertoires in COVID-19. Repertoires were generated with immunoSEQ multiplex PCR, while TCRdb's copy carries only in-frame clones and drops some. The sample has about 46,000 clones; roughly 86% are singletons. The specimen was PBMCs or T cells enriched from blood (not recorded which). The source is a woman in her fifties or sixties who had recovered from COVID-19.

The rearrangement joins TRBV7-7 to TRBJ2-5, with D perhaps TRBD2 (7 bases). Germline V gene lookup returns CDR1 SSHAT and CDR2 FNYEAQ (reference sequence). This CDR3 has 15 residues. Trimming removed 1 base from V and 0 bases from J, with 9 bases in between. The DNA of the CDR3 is TGTGCCAGCAGCTTAGTAGGGGGGGACCAAGAGACCCAGTACTTC. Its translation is CASSLVGGDQETQYF.

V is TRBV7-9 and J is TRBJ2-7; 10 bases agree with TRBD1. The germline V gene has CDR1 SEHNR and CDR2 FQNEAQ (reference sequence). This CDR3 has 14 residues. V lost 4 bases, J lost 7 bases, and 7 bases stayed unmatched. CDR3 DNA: TGTGCCAGCAGCTATGGACAGGGGGAAGAGGAGCAGTACTTC. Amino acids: CASSYGQGEEEQYF.

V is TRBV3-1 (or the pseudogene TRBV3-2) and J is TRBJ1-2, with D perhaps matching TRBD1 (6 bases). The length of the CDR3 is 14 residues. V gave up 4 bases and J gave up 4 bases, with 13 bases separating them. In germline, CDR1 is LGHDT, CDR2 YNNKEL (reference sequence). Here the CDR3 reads CASSPTQGGYGYTF. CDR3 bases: TGTGCCAGCAGCCCGACACAGGGTGGCTATGGCTACACCTTC.

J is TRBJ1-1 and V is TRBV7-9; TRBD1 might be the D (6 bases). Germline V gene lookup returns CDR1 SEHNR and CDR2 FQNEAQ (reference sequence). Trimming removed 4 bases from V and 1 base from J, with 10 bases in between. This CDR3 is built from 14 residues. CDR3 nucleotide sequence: TGTGCCAGCAGCTCCAAGGGACAGAACACTGAAGCTTTCTTT. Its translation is CASSSKGQNTEAFF.

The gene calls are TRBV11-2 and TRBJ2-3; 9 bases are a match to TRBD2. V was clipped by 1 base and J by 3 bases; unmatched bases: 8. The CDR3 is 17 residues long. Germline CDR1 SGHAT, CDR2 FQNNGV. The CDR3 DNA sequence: TGTGCCAGCAGCTTAGGCGGTGCTAGCGGGGTAACAGATACGCAGTATTTT. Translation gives CASSLGGASGVTDTQYF. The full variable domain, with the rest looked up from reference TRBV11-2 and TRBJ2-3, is EAGVAQSPRYKIIEKRQSVAFWCNPISGHATLYWYQQILGQGPKLLIQFQNNGVVDDSQLPKDRFSAERLKGVDSTLKIQPAKLEDSAVYLCASSLGGASGVTDTQYFGPGTRLTVL.

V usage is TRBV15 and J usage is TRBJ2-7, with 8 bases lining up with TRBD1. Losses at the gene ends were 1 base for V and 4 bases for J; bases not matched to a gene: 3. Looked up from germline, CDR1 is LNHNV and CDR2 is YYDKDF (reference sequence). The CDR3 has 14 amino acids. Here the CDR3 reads CATSRGQGAYEQYF. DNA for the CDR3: TGTGCCACCAGCAGAGGGCAGGGGGCGTACGAGCAGTACTTC.

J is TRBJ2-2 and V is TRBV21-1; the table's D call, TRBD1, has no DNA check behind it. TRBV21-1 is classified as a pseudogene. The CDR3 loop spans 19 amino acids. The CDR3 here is CASSKWRQGAWSGTGELFF. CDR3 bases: TGTGCCAGCAGCAAATGGCGACAGGGGGCTTGGTCTGGCACCGGGGAGCTGTTTTTT.

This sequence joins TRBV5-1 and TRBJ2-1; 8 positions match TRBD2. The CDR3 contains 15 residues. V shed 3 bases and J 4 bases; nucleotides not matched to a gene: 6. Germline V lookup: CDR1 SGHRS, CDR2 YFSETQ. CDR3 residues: CASSSMASGYNEQFF. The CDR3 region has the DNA TGCGCCAGCAGCTCTATGGCTAGCGGGTACAATGAGCAGTTCTTC.

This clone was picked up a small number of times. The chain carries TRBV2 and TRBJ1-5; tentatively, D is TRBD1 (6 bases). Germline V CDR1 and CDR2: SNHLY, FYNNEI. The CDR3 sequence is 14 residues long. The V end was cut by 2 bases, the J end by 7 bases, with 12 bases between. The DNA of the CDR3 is TGTGCCAGCAGTGAAACAGGGCGGGAGCAGCCCCAGCATTTT. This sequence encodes CASSETGREQPQHF.

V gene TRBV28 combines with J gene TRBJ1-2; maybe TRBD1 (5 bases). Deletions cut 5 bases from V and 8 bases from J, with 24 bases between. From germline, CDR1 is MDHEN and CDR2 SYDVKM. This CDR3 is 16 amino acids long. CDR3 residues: CASSPIELLQGGGYTF. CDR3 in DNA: TGTGCCAGCAGTCCAATAGAACTTCTTCAGGGTGGGGGCTACACCTTC.

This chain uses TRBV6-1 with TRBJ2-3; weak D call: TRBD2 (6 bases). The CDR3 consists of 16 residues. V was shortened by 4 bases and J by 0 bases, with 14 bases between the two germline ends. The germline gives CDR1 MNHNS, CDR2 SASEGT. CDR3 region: CASSGRERASTDTQYF. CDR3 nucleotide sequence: TGTGCCAGCAGTGGTCGGGAGCGGGCTAGCACAGATACGCAGTATTTT.

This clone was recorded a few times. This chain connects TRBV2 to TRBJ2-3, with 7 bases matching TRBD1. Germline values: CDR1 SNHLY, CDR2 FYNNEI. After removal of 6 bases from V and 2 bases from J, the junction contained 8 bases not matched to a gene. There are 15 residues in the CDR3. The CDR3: CASRVSQGITDTQYF. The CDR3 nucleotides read TGTGCCAGCAGAGTTTCACAGGGGATCACAGATACGCAGTATTTT.

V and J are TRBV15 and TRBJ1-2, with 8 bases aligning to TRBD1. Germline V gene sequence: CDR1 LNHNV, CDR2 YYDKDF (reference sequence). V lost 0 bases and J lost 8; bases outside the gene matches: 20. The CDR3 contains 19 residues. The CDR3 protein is CATSRDWVETGALLYGYTF. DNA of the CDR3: TGTGCCACCAGCAGAGATTGGGTGGAGACAGGGGCCCTACTCTACGGCTACACCTTC.

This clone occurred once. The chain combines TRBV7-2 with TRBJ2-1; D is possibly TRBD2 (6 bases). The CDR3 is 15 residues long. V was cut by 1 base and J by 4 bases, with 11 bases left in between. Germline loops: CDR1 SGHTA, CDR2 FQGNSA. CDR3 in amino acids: CASSLGASEYNEQFF. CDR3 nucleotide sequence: TGTGCCAGCAGCTTAGGGGCTAGCGAGTACAATGAGCAGTTCTTC.